This T cell receptor (beta chain) derives from a study of radiation and T cells in renal cell carcinoma. Overall study findings and caveats: Top tumor clonotypes rose in blood 2 weeks post-radiation, then contracted.

The V and J ends lost 4 bases and 2 bases, in that order; junction bases with no gene match: 3. CDR3 length: 15 amino acids. The V gene's germline CDR1 is SGHRS and CDR2 YFSETQ. Turning to this clone: What it binds is unknown.

The time point was: blood 2 weeks post-SBRT. Treatment: 15 Gy SBRT to primary tumor, nephrectomy 4 weeks later. Blood was sampled at baseline, 2 weeks and 4 weeks after SBRT. Assay used: immunoSEQ multiplex PCR; TCRdb lists only in-frame clones, some missing. The sample lists almost 50,000 clones; 75% to 85% were seen once. The source was blood, collected from a patient whose treatment included radiotherapy and nephrectomy. The sequence came from a woman between 65 and 79 years old with renal cell carcinoma. The rearrangement uses TRBV5-1 and TRBJ2-7, with 13 bases that match TRBD2. This CDR3 reads CASSAGLAGTYEQYF. The CDR3 DNA sequence: TGCGCCAGCAGCGCGGGACTAGCGGGGACCTACGAGCAGTACTTC.